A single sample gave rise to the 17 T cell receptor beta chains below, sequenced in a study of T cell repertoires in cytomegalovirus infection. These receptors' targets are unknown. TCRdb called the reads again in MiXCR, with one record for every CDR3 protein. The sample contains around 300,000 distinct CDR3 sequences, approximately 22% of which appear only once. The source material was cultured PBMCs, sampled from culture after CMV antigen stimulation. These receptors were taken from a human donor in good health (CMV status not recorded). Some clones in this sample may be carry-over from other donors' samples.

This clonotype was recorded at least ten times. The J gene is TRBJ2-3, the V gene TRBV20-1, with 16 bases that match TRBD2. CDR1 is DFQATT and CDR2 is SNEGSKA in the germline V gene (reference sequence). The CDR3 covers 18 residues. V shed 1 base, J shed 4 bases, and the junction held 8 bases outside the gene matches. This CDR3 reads CSARGGAGTSGRADTQYF. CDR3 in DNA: TGCAGTGCTAGAGGTGGAGCGGGGACTAGCGGGAGGGCAGATACGCAGTATTTT.

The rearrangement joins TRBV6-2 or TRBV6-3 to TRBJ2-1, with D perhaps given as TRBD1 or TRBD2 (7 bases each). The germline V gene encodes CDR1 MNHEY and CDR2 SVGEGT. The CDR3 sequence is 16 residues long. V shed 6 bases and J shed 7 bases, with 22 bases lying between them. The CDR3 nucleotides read TGTGCCAGCAGGCTTTCAGGGGGGGTACGGAGAAATGAGCAGTTCTTC. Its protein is CASRLSGGVRRNEQFF.

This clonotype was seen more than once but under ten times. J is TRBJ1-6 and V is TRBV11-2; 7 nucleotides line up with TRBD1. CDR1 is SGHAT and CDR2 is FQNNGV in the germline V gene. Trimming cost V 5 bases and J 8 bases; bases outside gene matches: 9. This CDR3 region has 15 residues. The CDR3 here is CASSLQTGRDSPLHF. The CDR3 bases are TGTGCCAGCAGCCTCCAGACAGGGAGGGATTCACCCCTCCACTTT.

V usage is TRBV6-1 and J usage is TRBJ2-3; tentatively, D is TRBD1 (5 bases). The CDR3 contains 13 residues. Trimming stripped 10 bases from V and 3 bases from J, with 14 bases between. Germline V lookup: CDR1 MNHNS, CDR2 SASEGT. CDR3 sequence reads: CATQLQDTDTQYF. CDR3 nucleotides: TGTGCCACCCAACTACAGGATACAGATACGCAGTATTTT.

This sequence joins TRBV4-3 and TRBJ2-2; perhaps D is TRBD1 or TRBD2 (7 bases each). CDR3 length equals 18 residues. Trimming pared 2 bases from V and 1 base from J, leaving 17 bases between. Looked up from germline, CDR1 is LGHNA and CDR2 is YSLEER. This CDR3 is CASSQRGPLAENTGELFF. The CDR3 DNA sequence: TGCGCCAGCAGCCAAAGGGGGCCGCTAGCGGAGAACACCGGGGAGCTGTTTTTT.

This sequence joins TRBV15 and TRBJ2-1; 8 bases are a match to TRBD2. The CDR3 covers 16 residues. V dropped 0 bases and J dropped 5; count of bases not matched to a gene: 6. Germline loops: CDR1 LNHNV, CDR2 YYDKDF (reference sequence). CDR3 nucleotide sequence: TGTGCCACCAGCAGAGATCGCGCGGGAGGTAACAATGAGCAGTTCTTC. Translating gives CATSRDRAGGNNEQFF.

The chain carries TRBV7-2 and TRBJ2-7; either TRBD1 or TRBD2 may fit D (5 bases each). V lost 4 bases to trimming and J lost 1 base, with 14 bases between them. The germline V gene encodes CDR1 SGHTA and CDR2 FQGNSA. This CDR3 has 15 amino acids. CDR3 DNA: TGTGCCAGCAGCTGGGACGTGGGAGTATCCTACGAGCAGTACGTC. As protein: CASSWDVGVSYEQYV.

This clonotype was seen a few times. The CDR3 DNA reads as TGCGCCAGCAGCCAAGATAAATCACAGATTGCAACTAATGAAAAACTGTTTTTT. Translation gives CASSQDKSQIATNEKLFF. This chain links TRBV4-1 with TRBJ1-4; D not certain. This CDR3 comprises 18 residues. Trimming took off 0 bases at V and 0 bases at J, with 14 bases between the two ends. Per germline, CDR1 MGHRA and CDR2 YSYEKL.

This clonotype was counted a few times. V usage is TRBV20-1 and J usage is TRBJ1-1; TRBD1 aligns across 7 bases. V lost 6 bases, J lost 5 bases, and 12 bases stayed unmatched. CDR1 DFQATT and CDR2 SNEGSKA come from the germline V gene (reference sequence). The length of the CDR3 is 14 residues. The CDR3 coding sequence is TGCAGTGCCCGACCACTGGACAGGAGTACTGAAGCTTTCTTT. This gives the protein CSARPLDRSTEAFF.

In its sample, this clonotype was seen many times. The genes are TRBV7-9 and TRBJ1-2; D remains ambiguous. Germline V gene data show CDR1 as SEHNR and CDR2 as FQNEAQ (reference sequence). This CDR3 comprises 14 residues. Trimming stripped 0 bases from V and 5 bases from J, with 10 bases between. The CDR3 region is CASSLARGPYGYTF. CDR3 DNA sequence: TGTGCCAGCAGCTTAGCGCGTGGCCCGTATGGCTACACCTTC.

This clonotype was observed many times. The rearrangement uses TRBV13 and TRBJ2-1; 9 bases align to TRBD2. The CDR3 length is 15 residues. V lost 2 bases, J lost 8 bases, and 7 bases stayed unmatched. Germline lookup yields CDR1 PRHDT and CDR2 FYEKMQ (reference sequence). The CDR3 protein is CASSLRSGRFDEQFF. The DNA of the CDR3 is TGTGCCAGCAGCTTAAGAAGCGGGAGGTTCGATGAGCAGTTCTTC. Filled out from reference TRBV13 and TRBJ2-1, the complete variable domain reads AAGVIQSPRHLIKEKRETATLKCYPIPRHDTVYWYQQGPGQDPQFLISFYEKMQSDKGSIPDRFSAQQFSDYHSELNMSSLELGDSALYFCASSLRSGRFDEQFFGPGTRLTVL.

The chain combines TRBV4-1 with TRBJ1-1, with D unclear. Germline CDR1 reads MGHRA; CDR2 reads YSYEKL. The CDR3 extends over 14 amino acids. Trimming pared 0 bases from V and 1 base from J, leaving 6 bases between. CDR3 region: CASSQEEGNTEAFF. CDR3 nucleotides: TGCGCCAGCAGCCAAGAGGAAGGGAACACTGAAGCTTTCTTT.

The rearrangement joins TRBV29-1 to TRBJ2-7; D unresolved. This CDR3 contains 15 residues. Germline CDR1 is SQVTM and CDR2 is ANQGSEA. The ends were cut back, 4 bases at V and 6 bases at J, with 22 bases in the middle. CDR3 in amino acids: CSVVPRWADRGEQYF. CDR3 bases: TGCAGCGTTGTCCCTCGGTGGGCAGACCGAGGCGAGCAGTACTTC.

CDR3: CASSPIPGVEGYTF. In DNA, the CDR3 is TGTGCCAGCTCACCAATTCCGGGAGTGGAGGGCTACACCTTC. The chain has TRBV18 and TRBJ1-2; no reliable D call. The V end was cut by 2 bases, the J end by 8 bases, with 15 bases between. Looked up from germline, CDR1 is KGHSH and CDR2 is LQKENI. The CDR3 runs 14 residues.

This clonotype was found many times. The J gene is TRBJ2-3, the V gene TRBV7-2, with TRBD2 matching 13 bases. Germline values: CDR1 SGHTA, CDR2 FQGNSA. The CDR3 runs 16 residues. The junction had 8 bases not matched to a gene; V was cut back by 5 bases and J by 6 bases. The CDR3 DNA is TGTGCCAGCAGCCCCGGACTAGCGGGAGTAAGCGATACGCAGTATTTT. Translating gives CASSPGLAGVSDTQYF.

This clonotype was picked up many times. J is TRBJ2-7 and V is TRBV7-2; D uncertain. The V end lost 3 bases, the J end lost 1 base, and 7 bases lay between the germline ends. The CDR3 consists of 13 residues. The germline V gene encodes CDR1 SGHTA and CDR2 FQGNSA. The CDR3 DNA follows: TGTGCCAGCAGCTTTTATCAGTCCTACGAGCAGTACTTC. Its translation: CASSFYQSYEQYF.

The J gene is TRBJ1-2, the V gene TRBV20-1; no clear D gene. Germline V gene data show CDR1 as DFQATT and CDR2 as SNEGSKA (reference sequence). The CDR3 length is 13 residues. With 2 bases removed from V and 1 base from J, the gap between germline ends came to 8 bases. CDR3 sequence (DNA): TGCAGTGCTAGAAAAGATATTAACTATGGCTACACCTTC. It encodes CSARKDINYGYTF.